The 20 T cell receptor beta chains in this list originate from one sample, sequenced in a study of response to subunit inactivated influenza vaccine. In TCRdb, the RT-PCR reads were re-called with MiXCR into one record per CDR3 protein. The sample has 450,000 to 700,000 distinct CDR3 sequences, 12% to 15% seen once. The source was PBMCs from blood, collected roughly 13 days after vaccination. The receptors were sampled from a man in his forties or fifties who received an inactivated influenza vaccine.

This clonotype was found a few times. The chain joins TRBV14 to TRBJ2-3, with D maybe TRBD1 (5 bases). The CDR3 runs to 15 residues. Germline CDR1 SGHDN, CDR2 FVKESK. The V end lost 5 bases, the J end lost 2 bases, and 14 bases lay between the germline ends. CDR3 nucleotides: TGTGCCAGCAGCTACCTGGGGCCCGACACAGATACGCAGTATTTT. It encodes CASSYLGPDTDTQYF.

J is TRBJ2-1 and V is TRBV2; D is possibly TRBD2 (6 bases). The CDR3 consists of 15 residues. Germline CDR1 reads SNHLY; CDR2 reads FYNNEI. Trimming took 2 bases from V and 6 from J, leaving 14 bases between them. The CDR3 is CASSEMGVRGNEQFF. DNA of the CDR3: TGTGCCAGCAGTGAAATGGGGGTGCGGGGCAATGAGCAGTTCTTC.

This clonotype turned up a few times. The J gene is TRBJ2-2, the V gene TRBV11-2; no reliable D call. The CDR3 extends over 14 amino acids. V lost 2 bases and J 6 bases, leaving 10 bases between the germline ends. Germline V lookup: CDR1 SGHAT, CDR2 FQNNGV. CDR3 sequence reads: CASSLRRGAGELFF. The CDR3 bases are TGTGCCAGCAGCTTACGGCGTGGTGCCGGGGAGCTGTTTTTT.

This clonotype was found a few times. The V gene is TRBV25-1, the J gene TRBJ2-1; weak D call: TRBD2 (5 bases). Trimming cost V 4 bases and J 9 bases, with 16 bases left between them. The CDR3 length is 14 residues. CDR1 and CDR2 (germline): MGHDK, SYGVNS. CDR3 loop: CASSGSALVGEQFF. DNA for the CDR3: TGTGCCAGCAGTGGTAGCGCTTTGGTGGGTGAGCAGTTCTTC.

This clonotype occurred a few times. This chain links TRBV20-1 with TRBJ2-7; maybe TRBD2 (6 bases). There are 16 residues in the CDR3. Trimming removed 0 bases from V and 5 bases from J, with 20 bases in between. Germline V gene data show CDR1 as DFQATT and CDR2 as SNEGSKA (reference sequence). CDR3 in DNA: TGCAGTGCTAGAGATCGCGTAATAGCGGAGGGCCACGAGCAGTACTTC. As protein: CSARDRVIAEGHEQYF.

There are a few counts of this clonotype. The chain has TRBV5-1 and TRBJ2-1, with 9 bases identical to TRBD2. The CDR3 spans 16 residues. Germline V gene lookup returns CDR1 SGHRS and CDR2 YFSETQ. The V gene end was trimmed by 4 bases and the J gene end by 1 base; junction bases not matched to a gene: 6. Here the CDR3 DNA reads TGCGCCAGCAGCCGTAGCGGGGGTCATTCCTACAATGAGCAGTTCTTC. This encodes CASSRSGGHSYNEQFF.

The CDR3 protein is CSAPTGTGAYNEQFF. The CDR3 DNA sequence: TGCAGTGCTCCCACCGGGACAGGTGCCTACAATGAGCAGTTCTTC. The chain is built from TRBV20-1 and TRBJ2-1; TRBD1 agrees at 8 bases. CDR1 and CDR2 from the germline V gene are DFQATT and SNEGSKA (reference sequence). This CDR3 is 15 amino acids long. V shed 5 bases, J shed 2 bases, and the junction held 8 bases outside the gene matches.

The V gene is TRBV12-3 or TRBV12-4, the J gene TRBJ2-4; 8 nucleotides match TRBD2. The ends lost 5 bases at V and 14 bases at J; junction bases unmatched: 5. This CDR3 contains 11 residues. The CDR3 sequence: CASSPGGVKYF. CDR3 sequence (DNA): TGTGCCAGCAGTCCGGGAGGGGTAAAGTACTTC.

The chain carries TRBV7-2 and TRBJ1-6; D is perhaps TRBD1 (5 bases). The germline V and J ends were trimmed by 6 bases and 6 bases, with 21 bases remaining between them. The CDR3 is 17 residues long. Germline values: CDR1 SGHTA, CDR2 FQGNSA. CDR3 coding DNA: TGTGCCAGCAGGGACATCTCAGGGTTCATTTTTAATTCACCCCTCCACTTT. Protein product: CASRDISGFIFNSPLHF.

This clonotype was detected only a few times. V gene TRBV4-1 combines with J gene TRBJ2-3; 8 bases align to TRBD1. The V segment lost 3 bases and the J segment 4 bases; nucleotides outside the gene matches: 6. Looked up from germline, CDR1 is MGHRA and CDR2 is YSYEKL. CDR3 length: 15 amino acids. The CDR3 spells CASSHSTGAADTQYF. The CDR3 DNA sequence: TGCGCCAGCAGCCATTCGACAGGGGCGGCAGATACGCAGTATTTT.

The chain couples TRBV7-2 to TRBJ2-7; either TRBD1 or TRBD2 may supply D (6 bases each). Deletions cut 3 bases from V and 6 bases from J, with 9 bases between. The CDR3 runs 12 residues. Germline lookup yields CDR1 SGHTA and CDR2 FQGNSA. The CDR3: CASSFGGPEQYF. CDR3 coding DNA: TGTGCCAGCAGCTTTGGGGGGCCCGAGCAGTACTTC.

This chain links TRBV14 with TRBJ2-1; D call uncertain. V lost 2 bases to trimming and J lost 9 bases, with 11 bases between them. The CDR3 has 13 residues. Germline-derived CDR1 and CDR2 are SGHDN and FVKESK. CDR3 bases: TGTGCCAGCAGCCAATTACAGCTCGGTGAGCAGTTCTTC. This sequence encodes CASSQLQLGEQFF.

This clonotype was observed a handful of times. A read error may explain this, as a much larger clone is one base away. The genes are TRBV5-1 and TRBJ2-7; D gene ambiguous. This CDR3 contains 13 residues. The germline gives CDR1 SGHRS, CDR2 YFSETQ. The ends were cut back, 2 bases at V and 1 base at J, with 7 bases in the middle. CDR3 in amino acids: CASSFDGSYEQYF. The CDR3 DNA sequence: TGCGCCAGCAGCTTCGACGGTTCCTACGAGCAGTACTTC.

This clonotype was counted only a few times. The chain is built from TRBV7-9 and TRBJ1-6, with D unresolved. Trimming shortened V by 5 bases and J by 5 bases, and 10 bases separated the two germline ends. Germline V gene data show CDR1 as SEHNR and CDR2 as FQNEAQ (reference sequence). CDR3 length equals 14 residues. Here the CDR3 DNA reads TGTGCCAGCAGCAACCGGAGGGATAATTCACCCCTCCACTTT. This translates into CASSNRRDNSPLHF. The full variable domain, in which reference TRBV7-9 and TRBJ1-6 provide the parts outside the CDR3, is DTGVSQNPRHKITKRGQNVTFRCDPISEHNRLYWYRQTLGQGPEFLTYFQNEAQLEKSRLLSDRFSAERPKGSFSTLEIQRTEQGDSAMYLCASSNRRDNSPLHFGNGTRLTVT.

This clonotype has only a few counts. The rearrangement joins TRBV24-1 to TRBJ1-5; D not certain. The ends were cut back, 2 bases at V and 5 bases at J, with 3 bases in the middle. The V gene's germline CDR1 is KGHDR and CDR2 SFDVKD. This CDR3 region has 12 residues. CDR3 nucleotides: TGTGCCACCAGTGATTCTGATCAGCCCCAGCATTTT. Protein: CATSDSDQPQHF.

In its sample, this clonotype was seen a few times. This chain uses TRBV5-4 with TRBJ2-6, with 9 bases fitting TRBD1. Trimming took 2 bases from V and 4 from J; bases not matched to a gene: 7. Germline CDR1 and CDR2: SGHNT and YYREEE (reference sequence). The CDR3 has 17 amino acids. In nucleotides, the CDR3 is TGTGCCAGCAGCTTCGGGACAGGGATGTTGGGGGCCAACGTCCTGACTTTC. Its translation is CASSFGTGMLGANVLTF.

This clonotype was detected a few times. The chain employs TRBV20-1 and TRBJ2-3, with 11 bases fitting TRBD1. V trimming: 2 bases; J trimming: 6 bases; junction bases outside the gene matches: 7. The CDR3 length is 15 residues. The germline V gene encodes CDR1 DFQATT and CDR2 SNEGSKA (reference sequence). The CDR3 bases are TGCAGTGCTAGATCCATGGACAGGGGGCCGGATACGCAGTATTTT. Its translation is CSARSMDRGPDTQYF.

CDR3 bases: TGTGCCAGCAGCCAAGAGAGGGCCGTGTCTTACGAGCAGTACTTC. Residues: CASSQERAVSYEQYF. The chain has TRBV3-1 and TRBJ2-7; tentative D call: TRBD2 (5 bases). Deletions cut 0 bases from V and 4 bases from J, with 13 bases between. The CDR3 covers 15 residues. Germline CDR1 and CDR2: LGHDT and YNNKEL (reference sequence).

V gene TRBV2 combines with J gene TRBJ2-3; D possibly uses TRBD1 or TRBD2 (5 bases each). Trimming took 4 bases from V and 7 from J, leaving 12 bases between them. Germline V lookup: CDR1 SNHLY, CDR2 FYNNEI. The CDR3 extends over 13 amino acids. The CDR3 DNA reads as TGTGCCAGCAGTGGGAGTGGGGGTAATACGCAGTATTTT. The encoded protein is CASSGSGGNTQYF.

The sample holds a few counts of this clonotype. In DNA form, the CDR3 reads TGTGCCAGCAGCTCTGCGACTAGCGGGGAGACCCAGTACTTC. Encoded protein: CASSSATSGETQYF. This chain joins TRBV11-2 and TRBJ2-5; TRBD2 matches at 10 bases. The CDR3 length is 14 residues. Per the germline V gene, CDR1 is SGHAT and CDR2 is FQNNGV. The J segment lost 5 bases and the V segment lost 4 bases, leaving 4 bases of the junction unmatched. Drawing the rest from reference TRBV11-2 and TRBJ2-5, the complete variable domain is EAGVAQSPRYKIIEKRQSVAFWCNPISGHATLYWYQQILGQGPKLLIQFQNNGVVDDSQLPKDRFSAERLKGVDSTLKIQPAKLEDSAVYLCASSSATSGETQYFGPGTRLLVL.